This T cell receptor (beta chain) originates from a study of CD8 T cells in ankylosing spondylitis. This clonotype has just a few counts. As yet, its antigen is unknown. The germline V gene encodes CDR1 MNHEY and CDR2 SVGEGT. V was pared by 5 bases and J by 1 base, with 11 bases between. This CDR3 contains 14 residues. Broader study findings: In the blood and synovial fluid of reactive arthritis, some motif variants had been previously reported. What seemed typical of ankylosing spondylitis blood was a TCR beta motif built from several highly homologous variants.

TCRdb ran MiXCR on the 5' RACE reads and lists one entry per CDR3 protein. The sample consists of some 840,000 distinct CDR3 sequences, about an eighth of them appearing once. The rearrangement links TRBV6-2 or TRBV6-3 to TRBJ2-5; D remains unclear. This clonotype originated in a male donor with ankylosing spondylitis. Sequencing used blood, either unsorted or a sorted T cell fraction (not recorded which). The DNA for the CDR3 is TGTGCCAGCAGTCCGAACCGGTTCCAAGAGACCCAGTACTTC. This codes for CASSPNRFQETQYF.